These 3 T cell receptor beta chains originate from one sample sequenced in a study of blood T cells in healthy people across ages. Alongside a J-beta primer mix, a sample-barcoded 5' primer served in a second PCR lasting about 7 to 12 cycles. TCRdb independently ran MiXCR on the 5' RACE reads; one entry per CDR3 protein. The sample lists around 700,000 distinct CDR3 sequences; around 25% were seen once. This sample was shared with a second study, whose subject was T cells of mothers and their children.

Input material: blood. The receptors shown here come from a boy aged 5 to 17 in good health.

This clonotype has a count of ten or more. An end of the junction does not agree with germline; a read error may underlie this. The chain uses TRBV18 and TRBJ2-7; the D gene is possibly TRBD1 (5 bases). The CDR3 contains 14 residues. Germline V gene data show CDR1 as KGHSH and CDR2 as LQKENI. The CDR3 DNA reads TGCGCCAGCAGCCCCGGGCAGGGCAGCTACGAGCAGTACTTC. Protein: CASSPGQGSYEQYF.

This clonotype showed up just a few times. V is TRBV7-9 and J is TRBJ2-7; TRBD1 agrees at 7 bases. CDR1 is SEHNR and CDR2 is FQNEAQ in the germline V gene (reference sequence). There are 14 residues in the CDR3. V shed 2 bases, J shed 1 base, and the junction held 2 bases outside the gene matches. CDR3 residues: CASSLPGQSYEQYF. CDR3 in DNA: TGTGCCAGCAGCTTACCGGGACAGTCCTACGAGCAGTACTTC.

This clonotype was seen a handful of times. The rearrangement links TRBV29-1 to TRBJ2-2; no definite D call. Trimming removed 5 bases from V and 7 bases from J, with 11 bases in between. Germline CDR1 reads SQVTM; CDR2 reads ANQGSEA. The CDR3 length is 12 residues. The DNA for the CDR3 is TGCAGCGTTCCCGGCTGGAACGGGGAGCTGTTTTTT. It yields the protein CSVPGWNGELFF.